This T cell receptor (beta chain) appears in the sequencing data of a study of vaccination and CD4 T cells after COVID-19. The CDR3 runs 16 residues. Trimming cost V 4 bases and J 1 base, with 14 bases left between them. Germline V gene lookup returns CDR1 KGHDR and CDR2 SFDVKD. The Oncomine TCR Beta short-read assay generated sequence data from the DNA of cultured CD4+ T cells. In TCRdb, the PCR reads were re-called with MiXCR into one record per CDR3 protein. Among about 23,000 distinct CDR3 sequences listed, under 65% were seen once. Treatment reported: approximately 11-day PBMC culture with coronavirus spike peptide pools or control peptides (ViraFEST assay). To note about this clonotype: Its specificity is not known.

Study conclusions and caveats: Convalescent patients' vaccine-specific clones were spike mono-reactive in 304 of 307 cases.

Input material: CD4+ T cells from blood, cultured in vitro. This receptor was taken from a human donor who had recovered from COVID-19. This sequence joins TRBV24-1 and TRBJ2-3; possibly TRBD2 for D (5 bases). The CDR3 loop reads CATSEFKSGRTDTQYF. The DNA of the CDR3 is TGTGCCACCAGTGAATTTAAGAGCGGCCGCACAGATACGCAGTATTTT.